This T cell receptor beta chain was identified during a study of T cells in tuberculosis. The table came from immunoSEQ multiplex PCR; TCRdb's copy has only in-frame clones and leaves some out. The profile shows about 35,000 clones, over 85% of them singletons. The CDR3 consists of 17 residues. From germline, CDR1 is SGDLS and CDR2 YYNGEE. The trim removed 3 bases at V and 1 base at J, leaving 9 bases unmatched. Documented time point: new active TB diagnosis, blood taken before or within 7 days of starting treatment. Confirmation came from sputum smear and/or culture positivity for M. tuberculosis. The sequence came from an adult with tuberculosis. Sequencing used PBMCs, obtained at tuberculosis diagnosis. The chain recombines TRBV9 with TRBJ2-3; 9 bases fit TRBD1. In DNA, the CDR3 is TGTGCCAGCAGCGGAGCGCTCCGGGACAGGGGCACAGATACGCAGTATTTT. This translates into CASSGALRDRGTDTQYF.